This TCR beta chain comes out of a study of human T cells and chemical hapten exposure. Looking at the study overall: Yields of TCR per sample differed, chiefly owing to small differences in pooled library volume.

Unique molecular identifiers were linked by the library to individual cDNA molecules. TCRdb re-analysed the RACE reads in MiXCR, keeping a single row per CDR3 protein. The table shows 70,000 to 85,000 distinct CDR3 sequences, with over 8.5% occurring only once. This clonotype occurred a few times. No antigen is known for it. Germline lookup yields CDR1 MNHEY and CDR2 SVGAGI. The V and J ends lost 2 bases and 0 bases respectively, with 11 bases between them. The CDR3 sequence is 15 residues long. Findings of the study overall: The study found that DPC sensitization did not change TCRs above 1 in 1000 frequency.

The time point denotes: healthy volunteer bleed at 6 weeks. Researchers extracted total RNA from unfractionated whole blood. The sequencing sample was made of whole blood. The V gene is TRBV6-5, the J gene TRBJ2-7; D ambiguous. This sequence originates from a male donor in good health. Some clones in this sample may be carry-over from other donors' samples. This CDR3 reads CASSYLPIHSYEQYF. CDR3 DNA: TGTGCCAGCAGTTACCTCCCCATTCACTCCTACGAGCAGTACTTC.